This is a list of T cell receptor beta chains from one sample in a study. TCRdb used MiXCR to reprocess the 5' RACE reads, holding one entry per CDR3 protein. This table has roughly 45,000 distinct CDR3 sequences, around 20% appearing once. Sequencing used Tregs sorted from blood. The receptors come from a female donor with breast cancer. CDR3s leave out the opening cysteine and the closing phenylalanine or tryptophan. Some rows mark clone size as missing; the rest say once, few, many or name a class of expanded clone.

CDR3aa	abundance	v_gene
ASSSKYNEQF	many	TRBV5-1
ASSDRVGLEQY	many	TRBV6-1
ASSWTSGNTIY	few	TRBV5-1
SVQLSGTAGYT	few	TRBV29-1
ASSAYTSGDYNEQF	NA	TRBV12-3/TRBV12-4
ASGGQGAVELF	few	TRBV2
SARPQDHYQQY	NA	TRBV20-1
ASSQETTGGNFYGYT	many	TRBV4-1
SVEVGWTGAFQETQY	many	TRBV29-1
SARVRRSSYNEQF	few	TRBV20-1
ASSQDMVAGGLLVEQF	many	TRBV4-1
ASSLVGYFRQPQH	many	TRBV12-3/TRBV12-4
ASSLVWRNTYEQY	few	TRBV5-1
ASSLGGTNEAF	few	TRBV7-6
ASSAGTDAWNEQF	many	TRBV6-5
ATSVGPGGFANQPQH	few	TRBV12-3/TRBV12-4
SARDSGGTGELF	NA	TRBV20-1
ASSSSGQGAEGYT	NA	TRBV7-9